These 22 T cell receptor beta chains originate from one sample sequenced in a study of cytomegalovirus exposure and HLA in healthy donors. With 60 Vbeta and 13 Jbeta primers, the PCR was carried out. The table came from immunoSEQ multiplex PCR; TCRdb's copy has only in-frame clones and leaves some out. This sample's table has under 200,000 clones. Sequenced material: PBMCs. These receptors came from a man aged 25 to 40 in good health and CMV-seronegative.

The chain links TRBV30 to TRBJ2-3; 10 bases align to TRBD2. Germline V gene data show CDR1 as GTSNPN and CDR2 as SVGIG (reference sequence). The CDR3 runs to 16 residues. J gave up 2 bases and V 2 bases, and 7 bases lay outside the gene matches. The CDR3 bases are TGTGCCTGGAGTCAACGACTAGCGGGCTTCACAGATACGCAGTATTTT. It yields the protein CAWSQRLAGFTDTQYF.

This chain links TRBV2 with TRBJ1-1, with D hard to call. The germline gives CDR1 SNHLY, CDR2 FYNNEI. The germline V and J ends were trimmed by 8 bases and 0 bases, with 10 bases remaining between them. The CDR3 spans 13 residues. CDR3 coding DNA: TGTGCCAGCTATGGCCTTATGAACACTGAAGCTTTCTTT. Protein: CASYGLMNTEAFF.

The rearrangement uses TRBV2 and TRBJ2-5; D not certain. This CDR3 is 12 amino acids long. Deletions cut 4 bases from V and 4 bases from J, with 7 bases between. Germline CDR1 SNHLY, CDR2 FYNNEI. The CDR3 loop reads CASSAGGETQYF. The DNA of the CDR3 is TGTGCCAGCAGTGCCGGTGGAGAGACCCAGTACTTC.

The V call is TRBV19, the J call TRBJ2-7, with D uncertain. Germline CDR1 is LNHDA and CDR2 is SQIVND (reference sequence). Trimming shortened V by 7 bases and J by 2 bases, and 18 bases separated the two germline ends. This CDR3 is 15 amino acids long. CDR3 residues: CASKIRLDYAYEQYF. The DNA for the CDR3 is TGTGCCAGTAAAATCCGATTAGATTACGCCTACGAGCAGTACTTC.

The J gene is TRBJ2-5, the V gene TRBV5-6, with 8 bases that match TRBD1. The DNA end favors TRBJ2-7, so the J call may be wrong. The CDR3 consists of 16 residues. Germline assignment: CDR1 SGHDT and CDR2 YYEEEE. The chain's CDR3 is CASSPLQGVSSYEQYF. The CDR3 DNA reads as TGTGCCAGCAGCCCCTTACAGGGGGTGAGCTCCTACGAGCAGTACTTC.

The chain joins TRBV11-2 to TRBJ1-1; D might be TRBD1 (5 bases). In germline, CDR1 is SGHAT, CDR2 FQNNGV. Trimming shortened V by 0 bases and J by 5 bases, and 10 bases separated the two germline ends. The CDR3 sequence is 14 residues long. The CDR3: CASSLDRDGTEAFF. DNA for the CDR3: TGTGCCAGCAGCTTAGACAGGGATGGTACTGAAGCTTTCTTT.

V is TRBV10-1 and J is TRBJ2-3; the D gene is possibly TRBD1 (6 bases). V was pared by 4 bases and J by 5 bases, with 13 bases between. CDR3 length: 14 residues. Germline V CDR1 and CDR2: WNHNN, SYGVQD (reference sequence). CDR3 nucleotide sequence: TGCGCCAGCAGTGCGCAGGGGACAAAAGATACGCAGTATTTT. Amino acids: CASSAQGTKDTQYF.

The rearrangement uses TRBV5-1 and TRBJ1-6, with D possibly matching TRBD1 (6 bases). The germline V gene encodes CDR1 SGHRS and CDR2 YFSETQ. The CDR3 spans 15 residues. Trimming removed 2 bases at V and 12 bases at J, with 18 bases between. The chain's CDR3 is CASSFETGALRPLHF. CDR3 nucleotides: TGCGCCAGCAGCTTTGAGACAGGAGCCCTCCGACCCCTCCACTTT.

The chain links TRBV29-1 to TRBJ1-5; 10 nucleotides line up with TRBD1. Germline-derived CDR1 and CDR2 are SQVTM and ANQGSEA. V gave up 6 bases and J gave up 5 bases; unmatched junction bases: 7. The CDR3 length is 14 residues. The CDR3: CSVMTGGADQPQHF. The CDR3 nucleotides read TGCAGCGTCATGACAGGGGGCGCGGATCAGCCCCAGCATTTT.

This chain uses TRBV29-1 with TRBJ1-1, with D tentatively TRBD1 (5 bases). This CDR3 has 12 amino acids. V lost 7 bases and J 5 bases, leaving 14 bases between the germline ends. CDR1 is SQVTM, CDR2 ANQGSEA, per germline. DNA for the CDR3: TGCAGCGCTGGGACTAAATCGACTGAAGCTTTCTTT. Amino acid sequence: CSAGTKSTEAFF.

The chain combines TRBV5-4 with TRBJ2-7; D may be TRBD2 (6 bases). CDR1 and CDR2 from the germline V gene are SGHNT and YYREEE (reference sequence). The CDR3 is 14 amino acids. With 2 bases removed from V and 2 bases from J, the gap between germline ends came to 11 bases. CDR3 nucleotides: TGTGCCAGCAGCTTCAGCGGGTTAGCCTACGAGCAGTACTTC. Its protein product is CASSFSGLAYEQYF. The variable domain in full, with the rest retrieved from reference TRBV5-4 and TRBJ2-7, is ETGVTQSPTHLIKTRGQQVTLRCSSQSGHNTVSWYQQALGQGPQFIFQYYREEENGRGNFPPRFSGLQFPNYSSELNVNALELDDSALYLCASSFSGLAYEQYFGPGTRLTVT.

The rearrangement uses TRBV28 and TRBJ1-1, with TRBD1 as a possible D gene (5 bases). V lost 5 bases and J 1 base, leaving 8 bases between the germline ends. The CDR3 spans 13 residues. Germline V lookup: CDR1 MDHEN, CDR2 SYDVKM. The CDR3 region has the DNA TGTGCCAGCAGTCAAGGACAGAACACTGAAGCTTTCTTT. Translating gives CASSQGQNTEAFF. Drawing the rest from reference TRBV28 and TRBJ1-1, the complete variable domain is DVKVTQSSRYLVKRTGEKVFLECVQDMDHENMFWYRQDPGLGLRLIYFSYDVKMKEKGDIPEGYSVSREKKERFSLILESASTNQTSMYLCASSQGQNTEAFFGQGTRLTVV.

The chain joins TRBV30 to TRBJ1-4; 7 bases fit TRBD1. V was pared by 1 base and J by 13 bases, with 9 bases of the junction left unmatched. The CDR3 spans 13 residues. From germline, CDR1 is GTSNPN and CDR2 SVGIG (reference sequence). In DNA, the CDR3 is TGTGCCTGGAGTGGCAACCGGGACAGCATACTGTTTTTT. It specifies CAWSGNRDSILFF.

The rearrangement joins TRBV7-2 to TRBJ1-5, with D unresolved. The CDR3 runs 14 residues. Germline V gene data show CDR1 as SGHTA and CDR2 as FQGNSA. The germline V and J ends were trimmed by 0 bases and 4 bases, with 7 bases remaining between them. CDR3 protein: CASSLASSNQPQHF. The CDR3, as DNA: TGTGCCAGCAGCTTAGCTAGCTCAAATCAGCCCCAGCATTTT.

V and J are TRBV9 and TRBJ2-5; tentatively, D is TRBD1 (5 bases). Trimming took off 1 base at V and 3 bases at J, with 10 bases between the two ends. Germline CDR1 reads SGDLS; CDR2 reads YYNGEE. CDR3 length: 14 amino acids. In nucleotides, the CDR3 is TGTGCCAGCAGCGTACTGGGCAGGGAAGAGACCCAGTACTTC. It encodes CASSVLGREETQYF.

The V gene is TRBV27, the J gene TRBJ1-5, with D possibly TRBD1 on 5 matching bases. CDR1 is MNHEY and CDR2 is SMNVEV in the germline V gene (reference sequence). The CDR3 is made up of 15 amino acids. Trimming pared 5 bases from V and 4 bases from J, leaving 15 bases between. The CDR3 nucleotides read TGTGCCAGCAGTCCCTTTGGGGGGTCAAATCAGCCCCAGCATTTT. Translating gives CASSPFGGSNQPQHF.

The genes are TRBV6-4 and TRBJ2-1, with 9 bases that match TRBD2. Germline loops: CDR1 MRHNA, CDR2 SNTAGT. The ends lost 5 bases at V and 7 bases at J; junction bases unmatched: 9. This CDR3 comprises 15 residues. The CDR3 protein is CASSLEASGNNEQFF. The CDR3 coding sequence is TGTGCCAGCAGTTTGGAGGCTAGCGGGAATAATGAGCAGTTCTTC.

The V call is TRBV18, the J call TRBJ2-5; 9 bases agree with TRBD2. The germline CDR1 and CDR2 sequences are KGHSH and LQKENI. The CDR3 runs 14 residues. V was pared by 8 bases and J by 5 bases, with 9 bases of the junction left unmatched. This CDR3 reads CASTFGLAIETQYF. The CDR3 DNA sequence: TGTGCCAGCACCTTTGGACTAGCGATTGAGACCCAGTACTTC.

The chain recombines TRBV10-2 with TRBJ2-2; D may be TRBD1 (6 bases). The V end lost 8 bases, the J end lost 0 bases, and 7 bases lay between the germline ends. The CDR3 runs to 13 residues. Per the germline V gene, CDR1 is WSHSY and CDR2 is SAAADI. For the CDR3, the DNA is TGCGCCAGCGGGGGCACGAACACCGGGGAGCTGTTTTTT. It yields the protein CASGGTNTGELFF.

This chain connects TRBV28 to TRBJ1-1, with TRBD1 matching 8 bases. V lost 3 bases to trimming and J lost 1 base; unmatched junction nucleotides: 1. The germline V gene encodes CDR1 MDHEN and CDR2 SYDVKM. The CDR3 extends over 14 amino acids. The CDR3 DNA is TGTGCCAGCAGTTTGACAGGGGCGAACACTGAAGCTTTCTTT. It is translated as CASSLTGANTEAFF.

The rearrangement links TRBV14 to TRBJ2-1; 10 bases map to TRBD2. CDR1 SGHDN and CDR2 FVKESK come from the germline V gene. The CDR3 runs 17 residues. The V gene end was trimmed by 4 bases and the J gene end by 1 base; junction bases not matched to a gene: 7. This CDR3 reads CASSLLLAGMSYNEQFF. In DNA form, the CDR3 reads TGTGCCAGCAGCCTATTACTAGCGGGGATGTCCTACAATGAGCAGTTCTTC.

The V and J genes are TRBV5-1 and TRBJ1-2; 7 bases are a match to TRBD1. The CDR3 loop spans 15 amino acids. The germline V gene has CDR1 SGHRS and CDR2 YFSETQ. With 0 bases clipped from V and 2 bases from J, the junction kept 4 bases outside the gene matches. The CDR3 reads CASSLEPGGNYGYTF. The CDR3 bases are TGCGCCAGCAGCTTGGAGCCAGGGGGGAACTATGGCTACACCTTC. Full variable domain (missing parts from reference TRBV5-1 and TRBJ1-2): KAGVTQTPRYLIKTRGQQVTLSCSPISGHRSVSWYQQTPGQGLQFLFEYFSETQRNKGNFPGRFSGRQFSNSRSEMNVSTLELGDSALYLCASSLEPGGNYGYTFGSGTRLTVV.